This TCR beta chain was obtained from a study of T cells after yellow fever vaccination. Study outcomes and limitations: Contaminating bulk clonotypes could be abundant in FACS-sorted repertoires. Some clonotypes were seen in both the CD4 and the CD8 compartments. These made up a small share and likely arose from convergent recombination.

Via MiXCR, TCRdb re-called the 5' RACE reads, giving one row per CDR3 protein. The top ten hold under 20% of the sample, which has roughly 310,000 distinct CDR3 sequences, 8% to 10% seen once. This clonotype was seen a handful of times. The antigen is not known. Germline V CDR1 and CDR2: SGHTA, FQGNSA. The CDR3 sequence is 17 residues long. Losses at the gene ends were 4 bases for V and 6 bases for J; bases not matched to a gene: 13. The chain couples TRBV7-2 to TRBJ2-2, with 8 bases fitting TRBD2. This TCR was sampled from a man in his late teens or twenties who received the YFV17D yellow fever vaccine. Material: PBMCs, obtained on the day of the first yellow fever vaccination. CDR3: CASSSPFGGDPSGELFF. Written as DNA, the CDR3 is TGTGCCAGCAGCTCCCCGTTCGGGGGGGATCCATCCGGGGAGCTGTTTTTT. Full variable domain (missing parts from reference TRBV7-2 and TRBJ2-2): GAGVSQSPSNKVTEKGKDVELRCDPISGHTALYWYRQSLGQGLEFLIYFQGNSAPDKSGLPSDRFSAERTGGSVSTLTIQRTQQEDSAVYLCASSSPFGGDPSGELFFGEGSRLTVL.